These 27 T cell receptor beta chains share one sample of origin, sequenced in a study of shared clonotypes between healthy human individuals (TCRdb year 2020). The method was the immunoSEQ multiplex PCR assay. TCRdb took over this immuneACCESS table, retaining in-frame rearrangements with V and J assigned. Such tables are incomplete; in checked studies, under half of the missing clones stem from an unresolved V gene, and the remainder is unexplained. This sample lists some 2.1 million clones; 85% to 95% were detected once. Jointly, the top ten make up about 0.13% of the sample. Material for sequencing was naive CD4+ T cells sorted from blood. Taken with the paper, the label for cell subset or site translates to: CD45RA+ positively selected. The receptors derive from a man between 18 and 35 years old in good health.

The chain has TRBV5-5 and TRBJ2-6; possibly TRBD1 or TRBD2 for D (5 bases each). V lost 0 bases to trimming and J lost 0 bases, with 16 bases between them. Per germline, CDR1 SGHKS and CDR2 YYEKEE (reference sequence). This CDR3 comprises 19 residues. The CDR3 coding sequence is TGTGCCAGCAGCTTGGGAGGGGTGGATCGGTACTCTGGGGCCAACGTCCTGACTTTC. This codes for CASSLGGVDRYSGANVLTF. Based on the CDR3 plus reference TRBV5-5 and TRBJ2-6, the full variable domain is DAGVTQSPTHLIKTRGQQVTLRCSPISGHKSVSWYQQVLGQGPQFIFQYYEKEERGRGNFPDRFSARQFPNYSSELNVNALLLGDSALYLCASSLGGVDRYSGANVLTFGAGSRLTVL.

J is TRBJ1-2 and V is TRBV28; 8 bases align to TRBD1. The ends lost 7 bases at V and 3 bases at J; junction bases unmatched: 10. The CDR3 has 15 amino acids. Germline lookup yields CDR1 MDHEN and CDR2 SYDVKM. For the CDR3, the DNA is TGTGCCAGCACCAAGAGGGGACAGGCGGACTATGGCTACACCTTC. This encodes CASTKRGQADYGYTF.

The genes are TRBV6-1 and TRBJ1-3, with a weak D call TRBD1 (5 bases). The V end lost 6 bases, the J end lost 4 bases, and 16 bases lay between the germline ends. This CDR3 region has 15 residues. Germline CDR1 MNHNS, CDR2 SASEGT. DNA for the CDR3: TGTGCCAGCAGGCCAGCCGCGGGGGGAGGAAACACCATATATTTT. As protein: CASRPAAGGGNTIYF.

This clone was seen only once. This chain uses TRBV2 with TRBJ1-2; 7 positions match TRBD1. V shed 4 bases, J shed 8 bases, and the junction held 10 bases outside the gene matches. Germline lookup yields CDR1 SNHLY and CDR2 FYNNEI. This CDR3 comprises 14 residues. CDR3 bases: TGTGCCAGCAGTGGATTCACAGGGGCGACGGGCTACACCTTC. Translating it yields CASSGFTGATGYTF.

J is TRBJ2-5 and V is TRBV9; perhaps TRBD2 as D (5 bases). The CDR3 length is 14 residues. Germline loops: CDR1 SGDLS, CDR2 YYNGEE. V lost 4 bases to trimming and J lost 0 bases, with 10 bases between them. CDR3: CASSLAGNQETQYF. The DNA of the CDR3 is TGTGCCAGCAGCCTTGCCGGGAACCAAGAGACCCAGTACTTC. The complete variable domain, with remaining parts taken from reference TRBV9 and TRBJ2-5, reads DSGVTQTPKHLITATGQRVTLRCSPRSGDLSVYWYQQSLDQGLQFLIQYYNGEERAKGNILERFSAQQFPDLHSELNLSSLELGDSALYFCASSLAGNQETQYFGPGTRLLVL.

The genes are TRBV2 and TRBJ2-2, with D unresolved. The CDR3 contains 13 residues. Germline CDR1 SNHLY, CDR2 FYNNEI. Between the trimmed V and J ends, which lost 7 bases and 6 bases, there was a span of 12 bases. The CDR3 nucleotides read TGTGCCAGCAAGTTGAACGGGCCCGGGGAGCTGTTTTTT. Amino acids: CASKLNGPGELFF.

The chain has TRBV11-2 and TRBJ1-5; D not resolved. This CDR3 has 15 amino acids. Looked up from germline, CDR1 is SGHAT and CDR2 is FQNNGV. Trimming left V 1 base short and J 0 bases short, with 7 bases between. CDR3 in amino acids: CASSLGRVSNQPQHF. The DNA for the CDR3 is TGTGCCAGCAGCTTAGGACGGGTTAGCAATCAGCCCCAGCATTTT.

The chain employs TRBV6-1 and TRBJ1-5; 9 bases line up with TRBD1. The CDR3 has 15 residues. The germline CDR1 and CDR2 sequences are MNHNS and SASEGT. V shed 5 bases and J 9 bases; nucleotides not matched to a gene: 11. CDR3 sequence (DNA): TGTGCCAGCAGTCCCAGGGGGACAGGGAACTGGCCCCAGCATTTT. Translating gives CASSPRGTGNWPQHF.

The rearrangement joins TRBV11-2 to TRBJ1-1; D ambiguous. Germline values: CDR1 SGHAT, CDR2 FQNNGV. The ends were cut back, 0 bases at V and 6 bases at J, with 8 bases in the middle. The CDR3 sequence is 13 residues long. The CDR3 region has the DNA TGTGCCAGCAGCTTAGACGGGCTGGCTGAAGCTTTCTTT. Residues: CASSLDGLAEAFF.

This clone was seen once. This CDR3 reads CASSRGVRDGYTF. The CDR3 DNA reads TGTGCCAGCAGTCGTGGGGTCCGTGATGGCTACACCTTC. The chain is built from TRBV6-5 and TRBJ1-2; D unresolved. CDR1 is MNHEY, CDR2 SVGAGI, per germline. This CDR3 comprises 13 residues. Trimming removed 5 bases at V and 6 bases at J, with 13 bases between.

This chain links TRBV10-1 with TRBJ2-1; 7 nucleotides align to TRBD2. The CDR3 length is 15 residues. J was trimmed by 5 bases and V by 3 bases; bases with no gene match: 7. Germline-derived CDR1 and CDR2 are WNHNN and SYGVQD (reference sequence). This CDR3 is CASSDSGLGDNEQFF. CDR3 sequence (DNA): TGCGCCAGCAGTGATAGCGGGTTAGGCGACAATGAGCAGTTCTTC.

V is TRBV18 and J is TRBJ2-4, with a possible D match to TRBD1 (6 bases). Germline V gives CDR1 KGHSH, CDR2 LQKENI. Trimming shortened V by 0 bases and J by 0 bases, and 12 bases separated the two germline ends. This CDR3 region has 17 residues. The CDR3, as DNA: TGTGCCAGCTCACCACCTTCGGGACAACTAGCCAAAAACATTCAGTACTTC. Its protein is CASSPPSGQLAKNIQYF.

This chain connects TRBV7-3 to TRBJ2-3, with D possibly matching TRBD1 (5 bases). Trimming removed 5 bases from V and 4 bases from J, with 13 bases in between. Germline-derived CDR1 and CDR2 are SGHTA and FQGTGA. The CDR3 contains 14 residues. CDR3 amino acids: CASSQGLGPDTQYF. In nucleotides, the CDR3 is TGTGCCAGCAGCCAGGGTCTAGGCCCAGATACGCAGTATTTT.

The V and J genes are TRBV7-9 and TRBJ1-4; 8 bases are a match to TRBD1. The germline CDR1 and CDR2 sequences are SEHNR and FQNEAQ (reference sequence). The CDR3 sequence is 13 residues long. Unmatched junction bases numbered 3, after V lost 5 bases and J lost 7 bases. CDR3 in amino acids: CASSRQGIEKLFF. The CDR3 region has the DNA TGTGCCAGCAGCAGACAGGGGATTGAAAAACTGTTTTTT.

This clone has a single count. The identical CDR3 is also encoded by other nucleotide sequences in the sample. The chain combines TRBV5-1 with TRBJ1-2, with D perhaps matching TRBD1 (6 bases). The germline V gene has CDR1 SGHRS and CDR2 YFSETQ. This CDR3 has 14 amino acids. The ends were cut back, 3 bases at V and 1 base at J, with 10 bases in the middle. The CDR3 DNA is TGCGCCAGCAGCTCGACAGGTGATAACTATGGCTACACCTTC. Amino acids: CASSSTGDNYGYTF.

V gene TRBV4-2 combines with J gene TRBJ2-1, with D possibly called TRBD1 or TRBD2 (5 bases each). Trimming took 1 base from V and 0 from J, leaving 10 bases between them. CDR1 and CDR2 (germline): LGHNA, YNFKEQ. The CDR3 has 16 residues. DNA for the CDR3: TGTGCCAGCAGCCAAGGGGACGGCCGCTCCTACAATGAGCAGTTCTTC. Translating it yields CASSQGDGRSYNEQFF.

V is TRBV19 and J is TRBJ2-1, with 8 bases identical to TRBD2. V lost 5 bases to trimming and J lost 0 bases; unmatched junction nucleotides: 6. The length of the CDR3 is 16 residues. CDR1 LNHDA and CDR2 SQIVND come from the germline V gene (reference sequence). In DNA form, the CDR3 reads TGTGCCAGTAGTGCTAGCGGGCGAAGCTCCTACAATGAGCAGTTCTTC. Translating it yields CASSASGRSSYNEQFF.

V and J are TRBV6-5 and TRBJ1-1; tentative D call: TRBD1 (5 bases). CDR1 and CDR2 (germline): MNHEY, SVGAGI. V was clipped by 6 bases and J by 1 base, with 12 bases between them. This CDR3 is built from 14 residues. In DNA, the CDR3 is TGTGCCAGCAGCTCCACCGACAGGAACACTGAAGCTTTCTTT. It codes for CASSSTDRNTEAFF.

This sequence joins TRBV19 and TRBJ1-1; D ambiguous. The V gene's germline CDR1 is LNHDA and CDR2 SQIVND (reference sequence). The V end lost 7 bases, the J end lost 7 bases, and 10 bases lay between the germline ends. There are 11 residues in the CDR3. CDR3 in amino acids: CASTSGFEAFF. For the CDR3, the DNA is TGTGCCAGTACCAGTGGGTTTGAAGCTTTCTTT.

The chain joins TRBV7-8 to TRBJ2-6, with unresolved D. The germline V gene has CDR1 SGHVS and CDR2 FQNEAQ. V dropped 3 bases and J dropped 3 bases, with 6 bases sitting between them. The length of the CDR3 is 14 residues. The CDR3 region has the DNA TGTGCCAGCAGCTTCCCATTTGGGGCCAACGTCCTGACTTTC. It translates to CASSFPFGANVLTF. The full variable domain, in which reference TRBV7-8 and TRBJ2-6 provide the parts outside the CDR3, is GAGVSQSPRYKVAKRGQDVALRCDPISGHVSLFWYQQALGQGPEFLTYFQNEAQLDKSGLPSDRFFAERPEGSVSTLKIQRTQQEDSAVYLCASSFPFGANVLTFGAGSRLTVL.

The chain has TRBV5-4 and TRBJ2-7; TRBD2 might be the D (5 bases). V lost 0 bases and J lost 0, with 10 bases in between. Germline V gives CDR1 SGHNT, CDR2 YYREEE (reference sequence). The CDR3 is made up of 15 amino acids. The CDR3 nucleotides read TGTGCCAGCAGCTTGGGCGGGCCTAGCTCCTACGAGCAGTACTTC. This gives the protein CASSLGGPSSYEQYF.

Remarks on this clone: This same CDR3 is encoded by further DNA sequences in the sample. The chain employs TRBV2 and TRBJ2-5; 12 bases line up with TRBD2. This CDR3 contains 15 residues. V shed 6 bases and J 4 bases; nucleotides not matched to a gene: 6. CDR1 is SNHLY and CDR2 is FYNNEI in the germline V gene. In nucleotides, the CDR3 is TGTGCCAGCAGCCCCCTAGCGGGGGGGCGAGAGACCCAGTACTTC. Amino acid sequence: CASSPLAGGRETQYF.

The J gene is TRBJ1-2, the V gene TRBV15; D is possibly TRBD1 (6 bases). V was clipped by 3 bases and J by 4 bases, with 12 bases between them. The CDR3 sequence is 14 residues long. Germline CDR1 reads LNHNV; CDR2 reads YYDKDF (reference sequence). CDR3 nucleotide sequence: TGTGCCACCAGCAGCTACAGGGACGGCTATGGCTACACCTTC. Translating it yields CATSSYRDGYGYTF.

In its sample, this clone was seen once. The chain has TRBV5-6 and TRBJ2-7; D is possibly TRBD1 or TRBD2 (5 bases each). This CDR3 contains 15 residues. The V end was cut by 4 bases, the J end by 0 bases, with 14 bases between. Germline loops: CDR1 SGHDT, CDR2 YYEEEE. CDR3 coding DNA: TGTGCCAGCAGCGCCCGGGACGGACGCTCCTACGAGCAGTACTTC. It codes for CASSARDGRSYEQYF.

The chain uses TRBV5-8 and TRBJ2-5; D is tentatively TRBD1 or TRBD2 (5 bases each). The CDR3 has 16 amino acids. Germline-derived CDR1 and CDR2 are SGHTS and YDEGEE. The ends were cut back, 2 bases at V and 1 base at J, with 15 bases in the middle. In nucleotides, the CDR3 is TGTGCCAGCAGCTTAATGGGGACCCGGCCCCAAGAGACCCAGTACTTC. It translates to CASSLMGTRPQETQYF.

The chain links TRBV5-1 to TRBJ2-5; D gene unclear. Trimming pared 4 bases from V and 2 bases from J, leaving 6 bases between. The germline CDR1 and CDR2 sequences are SGHRS and YFSETQ. The CDR3 consists of 12 residues. As DNA, the CDR3 is TGCGCCAGCAGCCAGACACAAGAGACCCAGTACTTC. Translation: CASSQTQETQYF.

A remark on this clone: A read error may explain this, as a much larger clone is one base away. The chain joins TRBV27 to TRBJ1-5; 8 nucleotides align to TRBD1. Germline CDR1 and CDR2: MNHEY and SMNVEV (reference sequence). CDR3 length: 14 residues. With V trimmed by 5 bases and J by 2 bases, 2 bases remained unmatched. CDR3 sequence: CASSKTGGNQPQHF. The CDR3 DNA reads as TGTGCCAGCAGTAAGACAGGGGGCAATCAGCCCCAGCATTTT.